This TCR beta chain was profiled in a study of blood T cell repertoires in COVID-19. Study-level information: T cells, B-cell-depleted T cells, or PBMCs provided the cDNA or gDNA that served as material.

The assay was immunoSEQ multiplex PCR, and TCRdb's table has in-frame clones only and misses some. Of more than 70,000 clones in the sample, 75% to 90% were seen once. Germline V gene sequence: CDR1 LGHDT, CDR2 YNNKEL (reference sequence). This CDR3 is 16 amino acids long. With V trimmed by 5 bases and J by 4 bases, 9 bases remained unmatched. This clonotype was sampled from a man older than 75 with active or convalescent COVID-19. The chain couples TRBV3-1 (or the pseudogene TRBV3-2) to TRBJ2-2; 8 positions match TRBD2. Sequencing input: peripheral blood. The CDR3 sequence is CASSFRTSFGTGELFF. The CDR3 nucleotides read TGTGCCAGCAGCTTCCGGACTAGCTTTGGCACCGGGGAGCTGTTTTTT.